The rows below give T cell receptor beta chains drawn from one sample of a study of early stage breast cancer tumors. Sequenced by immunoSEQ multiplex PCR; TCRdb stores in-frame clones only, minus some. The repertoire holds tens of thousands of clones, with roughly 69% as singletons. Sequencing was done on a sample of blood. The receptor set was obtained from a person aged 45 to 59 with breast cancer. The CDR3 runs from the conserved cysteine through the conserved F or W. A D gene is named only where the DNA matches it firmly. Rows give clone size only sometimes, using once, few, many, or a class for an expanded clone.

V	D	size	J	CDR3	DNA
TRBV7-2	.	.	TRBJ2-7	CASNKAGLSYEQYF	TGTGCCAGCAACAAAGCGGGTCTCTCCTACGAGCAGTACTTC
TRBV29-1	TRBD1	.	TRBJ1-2	CSAGQGDYGYTF	TGCAGCGCGGGACAGGGAGACTATGGCTACACCTTC
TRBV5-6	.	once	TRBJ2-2	CASNRGGSYTGELFF	TGTGCCAGCAACAGGGGGGGGTCTTATACCGGGGAGCTGTTTTTT
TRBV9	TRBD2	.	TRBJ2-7	CASSGSGSFDEQYF	TGTGCCAGCAGCGGTAGCGGGAGCTTCGACGAGCAGTACTTC
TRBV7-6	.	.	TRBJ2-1	CASSSPGGPSYNEQFF	TGTGCCAGCAGCTCCCCAGGAGGGCCCTCCTACAATGAGCAGTTCTTC
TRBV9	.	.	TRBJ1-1	CASSRGDKGTEAFF	TGTGCCAGCAGCAGAGGGGACAAGGGCACTGAAGCTTTCTTT
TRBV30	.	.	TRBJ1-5	CAWSVSFGGAQPQHF	TGTGCCTGGAGTGTAAGTTTCGGGGGGGCTCAGCCCCAGCATTTT
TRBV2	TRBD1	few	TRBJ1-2	CASRGQGNYGYTF	TGTGCCAGCAGAGGACAGGGAAACTATGGCTACACCTTC
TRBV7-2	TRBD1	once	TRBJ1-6	CASSSRAGQGASPLHF	TGTGCCAGCAGCTCAAGGGCTGGACAGGGGGCTTCACCCCTCCACTTT
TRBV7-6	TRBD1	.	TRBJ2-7	CASSLRGQGVYEQYF	TGTGCCAGCAGCTTGAGAGGACAGGGGGTCTACGAGCAGTACTTC
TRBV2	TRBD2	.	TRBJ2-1	CASSESGENYNEQFF	TGTGCCAGCAGTGAGAGCGGGGAGAACTACAATGAGCAGTTCTTC
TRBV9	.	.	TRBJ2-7	CASSVGERSYEQYF	TGTGCCAGCAGCGTAGGGGAGAGATCCTACGAGCAGTACTTC
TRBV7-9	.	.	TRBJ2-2	CASSNGGISTGELFF	TGTGCCAGCAGCAATGGCGGGATTAGCACCGGGGAGCTGTTTTTT
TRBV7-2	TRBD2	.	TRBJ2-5	CASSLELAVGTQYF	TGTGCCAGCAGCTTAGAGCTAGCGGTCGGGACCCAGTACTTC
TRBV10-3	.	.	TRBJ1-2	CAISESTTNYGYTF	TGTGCCATCAGTGAGTCGACAACTAACTATGGCTACACCTTC
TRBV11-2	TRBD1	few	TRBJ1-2	CASAGGYGYTF	TGTGCCAGTGCAGGGGGTTATGGCTACACCTTC
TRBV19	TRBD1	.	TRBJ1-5	CASSPGGLSNQPQHF	TGTGCCAGTAGTCCAGGGGGCCTTAGCAATCAGCCCCAGCATTTT
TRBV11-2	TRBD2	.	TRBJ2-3	CASSPGTSGTQYF	TGTGCCAGCAGTCCCGGGACTAGCGGGACGCAGTATTTT
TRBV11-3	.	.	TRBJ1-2	CASSLEGQGGYTF	TGTGCCAGCAGCTTAGAGGGGCAGGGAGGCTACACCTTC
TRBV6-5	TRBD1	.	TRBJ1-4	CASREDRGGEKLFF	TGTGCCAGCAGGGAAGACAGGGGAGGGGAAAAACTGTTTTTT
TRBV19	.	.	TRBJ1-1	CASSPRVDTEAFF	TGTGCCAGTAGTCCCCGCGTAGACACTGAAGCTTTCTTT
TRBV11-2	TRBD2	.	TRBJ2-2	CASSSSALAGAPTGELFF	TGTGCCAGCAGCTCTTCAGCTCTAGCGGGGGCACCGACCGGGGAGCTGTTTTTT
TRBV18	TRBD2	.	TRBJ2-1	CASSPPGLAGVREQFF	TGTGCCAGCTCACCACCGGGACTAGCGGGAGTACGTGAGCAGTTCTTC
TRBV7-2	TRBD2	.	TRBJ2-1	CASSLAGLAGGDEQFF	TGTGCCAGCAGCTTAGCGGGACTAGCGGGAGGAGATGAGCAGTTCTTC
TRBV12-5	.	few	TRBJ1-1	CASARWEGSEAFF	TGTGCTAGTGCCCGGTGGGAGGGATCTGAAGCTTTCTTT
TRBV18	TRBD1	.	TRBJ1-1	CASSPPTGSITEAFF	TGTGCCAGCTCACCACCGACAGGGAGTATCACTGAAGCTTTCTTT